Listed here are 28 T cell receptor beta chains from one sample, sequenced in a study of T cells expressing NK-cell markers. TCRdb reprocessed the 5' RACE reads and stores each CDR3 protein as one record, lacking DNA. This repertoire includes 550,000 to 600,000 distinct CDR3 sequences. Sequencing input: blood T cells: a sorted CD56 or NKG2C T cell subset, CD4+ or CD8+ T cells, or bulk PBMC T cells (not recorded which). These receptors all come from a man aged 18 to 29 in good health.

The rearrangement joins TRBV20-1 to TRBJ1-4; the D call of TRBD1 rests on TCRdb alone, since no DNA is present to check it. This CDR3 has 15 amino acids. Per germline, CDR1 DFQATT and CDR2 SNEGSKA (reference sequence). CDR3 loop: CSAGGRRATNEKLFF.

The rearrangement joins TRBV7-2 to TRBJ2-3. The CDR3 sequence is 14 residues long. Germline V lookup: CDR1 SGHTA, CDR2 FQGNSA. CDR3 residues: CASSAHVSTDTQYF.

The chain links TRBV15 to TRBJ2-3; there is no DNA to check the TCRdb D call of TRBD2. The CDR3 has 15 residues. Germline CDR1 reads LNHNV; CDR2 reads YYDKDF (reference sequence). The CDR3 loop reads CATSTSPIASDTQYF. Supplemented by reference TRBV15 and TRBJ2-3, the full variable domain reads DAMVIQNPRYQVTQFGKPVTLSCSQTLNHNVMYWYQQKSSQAPKLLFHYYDKDFNNEADTPDNFQSRRPNTSFCFLDIRSPGLGDTAMYLCATSTSPIASDTQYFGPGTRLTVL.

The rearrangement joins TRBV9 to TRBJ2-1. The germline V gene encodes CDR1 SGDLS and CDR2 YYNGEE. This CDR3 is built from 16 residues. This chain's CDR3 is CASSATTGSSYNEQFF.

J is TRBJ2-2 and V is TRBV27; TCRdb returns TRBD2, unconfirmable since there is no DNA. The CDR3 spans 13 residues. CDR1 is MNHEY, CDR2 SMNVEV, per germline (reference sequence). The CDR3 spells CASSSPGTLELFF.

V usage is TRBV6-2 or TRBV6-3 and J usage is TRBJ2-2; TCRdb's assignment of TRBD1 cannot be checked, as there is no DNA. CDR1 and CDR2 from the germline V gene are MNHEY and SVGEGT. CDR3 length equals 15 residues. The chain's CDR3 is CASSLLTGVTGELFF.

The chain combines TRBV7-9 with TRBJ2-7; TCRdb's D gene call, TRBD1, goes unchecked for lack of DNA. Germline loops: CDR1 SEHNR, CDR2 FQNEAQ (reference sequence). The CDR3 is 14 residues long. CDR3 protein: CASSSQGSSYEQYF.

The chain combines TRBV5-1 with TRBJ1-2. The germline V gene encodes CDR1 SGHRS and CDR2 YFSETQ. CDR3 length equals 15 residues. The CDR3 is CASSLAATSNYGYTF. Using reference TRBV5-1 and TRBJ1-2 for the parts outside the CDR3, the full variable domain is KAGVTQTPRYLIKTRGQQVTLSCSPISGHRSVSWYQQTPGQGLQFLFEYFSETQRNKGNFPGRFSGRQFSNSRSEMNVSTLELGDSALYLCASSLAATSNYGYTFGSGTRLTVV.

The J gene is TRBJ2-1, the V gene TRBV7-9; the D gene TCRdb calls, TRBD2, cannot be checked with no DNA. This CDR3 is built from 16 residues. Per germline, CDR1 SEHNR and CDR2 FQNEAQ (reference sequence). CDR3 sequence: CASSPTSGPVRNEQFF.

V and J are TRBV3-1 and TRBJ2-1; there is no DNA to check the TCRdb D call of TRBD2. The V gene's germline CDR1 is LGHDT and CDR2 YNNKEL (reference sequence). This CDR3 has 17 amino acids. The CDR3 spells CATSDLGGAAGYNEQFF.

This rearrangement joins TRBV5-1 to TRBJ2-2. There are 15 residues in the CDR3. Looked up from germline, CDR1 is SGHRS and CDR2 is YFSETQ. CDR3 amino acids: CASSLSHGGIGELFF.

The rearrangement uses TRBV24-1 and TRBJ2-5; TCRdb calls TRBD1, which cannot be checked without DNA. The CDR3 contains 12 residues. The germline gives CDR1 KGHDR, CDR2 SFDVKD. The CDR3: CATSAGWKTQYF.

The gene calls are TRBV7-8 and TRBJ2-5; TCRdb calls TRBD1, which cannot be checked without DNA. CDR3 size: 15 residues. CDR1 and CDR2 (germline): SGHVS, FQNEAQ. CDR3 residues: CASTDRGRGEETQYF.

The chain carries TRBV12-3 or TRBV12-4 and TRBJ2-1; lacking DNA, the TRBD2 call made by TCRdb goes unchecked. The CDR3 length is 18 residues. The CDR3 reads CASSPRLDGVYSYNEQFF.

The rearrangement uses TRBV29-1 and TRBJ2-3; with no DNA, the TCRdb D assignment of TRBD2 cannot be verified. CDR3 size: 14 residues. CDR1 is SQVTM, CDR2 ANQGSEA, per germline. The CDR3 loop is CSVETRRGTDTQYF.

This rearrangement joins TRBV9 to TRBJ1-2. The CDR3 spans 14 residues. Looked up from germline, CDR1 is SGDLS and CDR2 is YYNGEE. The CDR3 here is CASSVGGPDYGYTF.

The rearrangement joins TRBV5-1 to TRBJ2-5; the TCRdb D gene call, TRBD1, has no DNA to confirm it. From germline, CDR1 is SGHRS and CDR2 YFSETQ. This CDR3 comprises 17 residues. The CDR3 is CASSLEWDNGGQETQYF.

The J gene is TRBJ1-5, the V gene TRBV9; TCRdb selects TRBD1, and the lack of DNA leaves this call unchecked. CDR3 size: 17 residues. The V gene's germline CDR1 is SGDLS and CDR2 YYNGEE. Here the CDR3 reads CASSVAQGNYSNQPQHF.

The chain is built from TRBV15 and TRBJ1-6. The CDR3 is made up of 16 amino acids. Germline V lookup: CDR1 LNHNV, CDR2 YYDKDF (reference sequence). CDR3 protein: CATSGRFAAYNSPLHF.

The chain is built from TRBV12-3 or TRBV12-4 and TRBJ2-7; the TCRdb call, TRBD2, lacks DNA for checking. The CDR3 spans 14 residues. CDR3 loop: CASSLGPYVYEQYF.

This chain's CDR3 is CACLGTISSGNTIYF. This chain connects TRBV30 to TRBJ1-3; there is no DNA to check the TCRdb D call of TRBD1. The CDR3 spans 15 residues. Germline assignment: CDR1 GTSNPN and CDR2 SVGIG (reference sequence).

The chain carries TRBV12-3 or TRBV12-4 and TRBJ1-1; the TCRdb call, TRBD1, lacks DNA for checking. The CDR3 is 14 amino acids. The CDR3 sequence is CASSIGPGRTEAFF.

The CDR3 region is CASSYEAGPSSTDTQYF. The chain has TRBV6-5 and TRBJ2-3. The CDR3 has 17 amino acids. Per the germline V gene, CDR1 is MNHEY and CDR2 is SVGAGI.

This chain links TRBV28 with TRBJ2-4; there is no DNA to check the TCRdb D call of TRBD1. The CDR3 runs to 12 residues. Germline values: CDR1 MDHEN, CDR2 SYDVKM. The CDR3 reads CASSPVGQWSYF.

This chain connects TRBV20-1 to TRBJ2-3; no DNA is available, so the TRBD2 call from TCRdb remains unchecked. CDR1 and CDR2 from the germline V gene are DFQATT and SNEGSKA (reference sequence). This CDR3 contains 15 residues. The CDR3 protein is CSAAGTTSSTDTQYF.

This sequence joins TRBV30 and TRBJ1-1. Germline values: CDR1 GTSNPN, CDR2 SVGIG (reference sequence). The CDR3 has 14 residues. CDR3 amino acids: CAWSVRTWGTEAFF. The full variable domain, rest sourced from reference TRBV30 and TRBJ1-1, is SQTIHQWPATLVQPVGSPLSLECTVEGTSNPNLYWYRQAAGRGLQLLFYSVGIGQISSEVPQNLSASRPQDRQFILSSKKLLLSDSGFYLCAWSVRTWGTEAFFGQGTRLTVV.

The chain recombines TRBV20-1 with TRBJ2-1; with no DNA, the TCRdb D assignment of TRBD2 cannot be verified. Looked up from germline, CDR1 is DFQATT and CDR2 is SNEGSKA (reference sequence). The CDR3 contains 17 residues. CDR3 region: CTSIRTSAPSSYNEQFF.

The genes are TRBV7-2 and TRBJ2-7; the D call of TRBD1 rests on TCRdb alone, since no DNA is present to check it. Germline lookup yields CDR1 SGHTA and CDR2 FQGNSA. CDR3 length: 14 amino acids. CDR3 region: CASSFMATGGEQYF.